The entry that follows covers one T cell receptor beta chain sequence. Its target is unknown. The CDR3 length is 11 residues. CDR1 and CDR2 from the germline V gene are DFQATT and SNEGSKA (reference sequence). After removal of 2 bases from V and 10 bases from J, the junction contained 2 bases not matched to a gene. Profiling relied on immunoSEQ multiplex PCR, and the TCRdb table lists in-frame clones only, not all of them. The sample shows about 110,000 clones, under 95% of them seen only once. This sample is drawn from a study of T cell responses to AZD1222 COVID-19 vaccine. About the study: Pooled in the analysis were second doses at about 4 or about 12 weeks.

General study findings and limits: Spike-specific TCRs gained breadth and depth after people received two AZD1222 doses.

The TCR originated in an adult in good health. This chain uses TRBV20-1 with TRBJ2-1; 7 nucleotides line up with TRBD1. The material sequenced was peripheral blood, taken on day 0 of AZD1222 vaccination. This chain's CDR3 is CSARRTGEQFF. For the CDR3, the DNA is TGCAGTGCTAGACGGACAGGAGAGCAGTTCTTC.